This TCR beta chain was identified during a study of cytomegalovirus exposure and HLA in healthy donors. Overall study context: Early on, a data release was issued that held 80 million or so unique TCRs from HLA-typed donors.

V gave up 4 bases and J gave up 3 bases; unmatched junction bases: 2. This CDR3 has 13 amino acids. Germline V gene lookup returns CDR1 LGHNA and CDR2 YNFKEQ. Donors in the study were healthy people who gave bone marrow. PCR primers comprised 60 Vbeta and 13 Jbeta primers. Original analysis: Among the unique TCR beta chains that a later analysis counted, some 73 million in all, 10 million to 14 million were shared. Repertoires were generated with immunoSEQ multiplex PCR, while TCRdb's copy carries only in-frame clones and drops some. That table furnishes V, J and clone size, whereas the DNA furnished D and trimming. Of 70,000 to 90,000 clones in the sample, around 66% were seen once.

Sequencing input: PBMCs. The origin of this receptor is a man in his 60s in good health and CMV-seropositive. The chain carries TRBV4-2 and TRBJ2-7; the match to TRBD1 covers 8 bases. The CDR3 loop is CASSRDRNYEQYF. The CDR3 DNA is TGTGCCAGCAGCCGGGACAGGAACTACGAGCAGTACTTC.